The 21 T cell receptor beta chains in this list originate from one sample, sequenced in a study of blood T cell repertoires in COVID-19. TCRdb keeps only in-frame clones here, not all; method: immunoSEQ multiplex PCR. Among about 160,000 clones listed, 80% to 90% were seen once. Sample: peripheral blood. The receptors come from a man in his 60s with acute or convalescent COVID-19.

The chain couples TRBV30 to TRBJ1-5; D unclear. Germline V lookup: CDR1 GTSNPN, CDR2 SVGIG (reference sequence). The CDR3 extends over 14 amino acids. Trimming took 2 bases from V and 1 from J, leaving 9 bases between them. CDR3 loop: CAWSPRGSNQPQHF. The CDR3 DNA follows: TGTGCCTGGAGTCCGCGGGGAAGCAATCAGCCCCAGCATTTT.

The CDR3 bases are TGTGCCAGTAGGAGACAGCCGGGACAGGGGGCTTTAGAGACCCAGTACTTC. It is translated as CASRRQPGQGALETQYF. The V and J genes are TRBV19 and TRBJ2-5; 12 bases line up with TRBD1. The V segment lost 6 bases and the J segment 4 bases; nucleotides outside the gene matches: 12. Per germline, CDR1 LNHDA and CDR2 SQIVND (reference sequence). The CDR3 has 17 residues.

This clone was recorded only once. The chain links TRBV7-9 to TRBJ1-1; possible D gene TRBD1, 5 bases. The length of the CDR3 is 15 residues. Germline assignment: CDR1 SEHNR and CDR2 FQNEAQ (reference sequence). The ends were cut back, 2 bases at V and 2 bases at J, with 12 bases in the middle. The CDR3 reads CASSLSRQGNTEAFF. The CDR3, as DNA: TGTGCCAGCAGCTTATCGAGGCAGGGTAACACTGAAGCTTTCTTT.

The chain carries TRBV18 and TRBJ1-6, with 8 bases aligning to TRBD1. The V gene end was trimmed by 2 bases and the J gene end by 9 bases; junction bases not matched to a gene: 6. CDR3 length: 15 residues. Germline-derived CDR1 and CDR2 are KGHSH and LQKENI. The CDR3, as DNA: TGTGCCAGCTCACCAAGGGAGACAGGGGTTTCACCCCTCCACTTT. It translates to CASSPRETGVSPLHF.

This chain joins TRBV6-6 and TRBJ1-1; maybe TRBD1 (5 bases). Germline loops: CDR1 MNHNY, CDR2 SVGAGI (reference sequence). The CDR3 loop spans 12 amino acids. The germline V and J ends were trimmed by 6 bases and 2 bases, with 7 bases remaining between them. CDR3 DNA: TGTGCCAGCAGCCAGGGTAACACTGAAGCTTTCTTT. It specifies CASSQGNTEAFF.

The chain joins TRBV7-8 to TRBJ2-7; D possibly corresponds to TRBD1 (6 bases). The germline V and J ends were trimmed by 5 bases and 2 bases, with 16 bases remaining between them. The CDR3 consists of 15 residues. The germline CDR1 and CDR2 sequences are SGHVS and FQNEAQ. CDR3 bases: TGTGCCAGCAGCCAAGGTTTTACAGGGCCCTACGAGCAGTACTTC. Amino acid sequence: CASSQGFTGPYEQYF.

The V and J genes are TRBV30 and TRBJ1-3; 9 positions agree with TRBD1. This CDR3 region has 13 residues. Germline CDR1 GTSNPN, CDR2 SVGIG (reference sequence). The V segment lost 2 bases and the J segment 15 bases; nucleotides outside the gene matches: 11. CDR3 protein: CAWSTNSGTGRYF. The CDR3 DNA is TGTGCCTGGAGTACAAACTCCGGGACAGGGAGATATTTT.

This chain connects TRBV6-5 to TRBJ2-7; 7 positions match TRBD1. Germline-derived CDR1 and CDR2 are MNHEY and SVGAGI. The CDR3 runs 15 residues. Trimming took 4 bases from V and 1 from J; bases not matched to a gene: 7. For the CDR3, the DNA is TGTGCCAGCAGTTTGTCTGGGACAGAGTCCTACGAGCAGTACTTC. Protein: CASSLSGTESYEQYF.

The V gene is TRBV6-5, the J gene TRBJ1-3, with D unclear. V was clipped by 8 bases and J by 0 bases, with 8 bases between them. The CDR3 has 13 residues. Germline-derived CDR1 and CDR2 are MNHEY and SVGAGI. CDR3 protein: CASGRDSGNTIYF. CDR3 in DNA: TGTGCCAGCGGGCGAGACTCTGGAAACACCATATATTTT.

V and J are TRBV7-9 and TRBJ1-1; 10 bases map to TRBD1. The V gene's germline CDR1 is SEHNR and CDR2 FQNEAQ (reference sequence). The V gene end was trimmed by 5 bases and the J gene end by 0 bases; junction bases not matched to a gene: 12. The CDR3 runs 18 residues. The CDR3 spells CASSPPGQGTIMNTEAFF. The CDR3 DNA follows: TGTGCCAGCAGCCCACCGGGACAGGGGACTATAATGAACACTGAAGCTTTCTTT.

This clone was detected only a few times. The chain employs TRBV6-5 and TRBJ1-5; D remains unclear. Germline V gene sequence: CDR1 MNHEY, CDR2 SVGAGI. V shed 6 bases and J shed 0 bases, with 9 bases lying between them. CDR3 length: 14 residues. This CDR3 reads CASSQLSSNQPQHF. The CDR3 nucleotides read TGTGCCAGCAGCCAACTTAGTAGCAATCAGCCCCAGCATTTT.

V gene TRBV2 combines with J gene TRBJ2-3; maybe TRBD2 (5 bases). Germline loops: CDR1 SNHLY, CDR2 FYNNEI. The CDR3 contains 14 residues. V gave up 3 bases and J gave up 2 bases, with 9 bases separating them. The CDR3 nucleotides are TGTGCCAGCAGTGAGGACTCATACACAGATACGCAGTATTTT. It yields the protein CASSEDSYTDTQYF.

The V call is TRBV15, the J call TRBJ1-5, with 8 nucleotides matching TRBD1. Unmatched junction bases numbered 6, after V lost 0 bases and J lost 2 bases. This CDR3 comprises 17 residues. Per germline, CDR1 LNHNV and CDR2 YYDKDF (reference sequence). CDR3 DNA: TGTGCCACCAGCAGAGACCGGACAGGGTTTGGCAATCAGCCCCAGCATTTT. Translation gives CATSRDRTGFGNQPQHF. Complete variable domain (other parts from reference TRBV15 and TRBJ1-5): DAMVIQNPRYQVTQFGKPVTLSCSQTLNHNVMYWYQQKSSQAPKLLFHYYDKDFNNEADTPDNFQSRRPNTSFCFLDIRSPGLGDTAMYLCATSRDRTGFGNQPQHFGDGTRLSIL.

A word on this clone: This specimen includes other DNA sequences encoding the same CDR3. The chain has TRBV5-1 and TRBJ1-2; TRBD1 matches 9 bases. Per the germline V gene, CDR1 is SGHRS and CDR2 is YFSETQ. CDR3 size: 12 residues. After removal of 4 bases from V and 7 bases from J, the junction contained 2 bases not matched to a gene. This CDR3 is CASSLGQGGYTF. Written as DNA, the CDR3 is TGCGCCAGCAGCCTGGGACAGGGTGGCTACACCTTC.

In this sample, this clone turned up once. The chain employs TRBV7-2 and TRBJ2-1; D possibly corresponds to TRBD2 (5 bases). Germline loops: CDR1 SGHTA, CDR2 FQGNSA. Trimming cost V 5 bases and J 8 bases, with 16 bases left between them. The CDR3 spans 14 residues. The chain's CDR3 is CASSPRGSGHEQFF. Here the CDR3 DNA reads TGTGCCAGCAGCCCCCGGGGAAGTGGGCATGAGCAGTTCTTC.

CDR3 residues: CASSSVRGRGQETQYF. The CDR3 bases are TGTGCCAGCAGCTCCGTCCGGGGGAGGGGCCAAGAGACCCAGTACTTC. J is TRBJ2-5 and V is TRBV6-2 or TRBV6-3, with 7 nucleotides matching TRBD2. Germline trimming cut 6 bases from V and 1 base from J; bases unmatched to any gene: 11. The germline gives CDR1 MNHEY, CDR2 SVGEGT. The CDR3 loop spans 16 amino acids.

V usage is TRBV4-1 and J usage is TRBJ2-4; 8 bases map to TRBD1. The CDR3 extends over 18 amino acids. Looked up from germline, CDR1 is MGHRA and CDR2 is YSYEKL. The J segment lost 0 bases and the V segment lost 4 bases, leaving 11 bases of the junction unmatched. The CDR3 protein is CASSLGQGRELAKNIQYF. For the CDR3, the DNA is TGCGCCAGCAGCCTCGGACAGGGAAGAGAACTAGCCAAAAACATTCAGTACTTC.

The chain recombines TRBV14 with TRBJ1-1; D perhaps matches TRBD1 (5 bases). The CDR3 is made up of 16 amino acids. Germline V gives CDR1 SGHDN, CDR2 FVKESK. V lost 0 bases, J lost 1 base, and 12 bases lay in between. As DNA, the CDR3 is TGTGCCAGCAGCCAAGAGGTCAGGGTAGCGAACACTGAAGCTTTCTTT. Protein sequence: CASSQEVRVANTEAFF.

This clone was observed once. The chain has TRBV5-1 and TRBJ2-7; 8 bases line up with TRBD1. Per germline, CDR1 SGHRS and CDR2 YFSETQ. V shed 2 bases and J 4 bases; nucleotides not matched to a gene: 8. The CDR3 loop spans 15 amino acids. CDR3 amino acids: CASSFGQGTLYEQYF. The CDR3 DNA follows: TGCGCCAGCAGCTTTGGACAGGGCACCTTATACGAGCAGTACTTC.

CDR3 coding DNA: TGTGCCAGCAGCCCAGGGACAGGGGGCTATGGCTACACCTTC. Its translation: CASSPGTGGYGYTF. The J gene is TRBJ1-2, the V gene TRBV14; 11 bases are shared with TRBD1. The CDR3 loop spans 14 amino acids. V lost 4 bases and J lost 4; bases outside the gene matches: 2. Germline V gene lookup returns CDR1 SGHDN and CDR2 FVKESK.

This clone is labeled medium-sized. The chain employs TRBV7-9 and TRBJ1-1; possibly TRBD1 for D (5 bases). This CDR3 comprises 13 residues. Germline V gene data show CDR1 as SEHNR and CDR2 as FQNEAQ (reference sequence). V was clipped by 8 bases and J by 6 bases, with 16 bases between them. The CDR3 protein is CASHPDSSAEAFF. In nucleotides, the CDR3 is TGTGCCAGCCACCCTGACAGTTCCGCTGAAGCTTTCTTT.